These T cell receptor beta chains were read from a single sample in a study of cytotoxic CD8 clonotypes in ibrutinib-treated CLL. Here immunoSEQ multiplex PCR was the method, and the copy in TCRdb shows in-frame clones only, minus some. The repertoire includes about 130,000 clones, under 90% of them detected once, and 3.3% sits in the top ten. Sequenced material: PBMCs, taken after 24 months of ibrutinib treatment. The origin of the receptors is a human donor with chronic lymphocytic leukemia. The CDR3 runs from the conserved cysteine through the conserved F or W. Fields, in order: J gene, D gene, V gene, clone size, CDR3 DNA, CDR3 protein. D genes are given only for firm matches. The size of a clone is reported for some rows only, either as once, few or many, or as a class for expanded clones.

J: TRBJ2-3
D: TRBD1
V: TRBV5-4
size: -
DNA: TGTGCCAGCAGCTTTGACAGGGAGTTTCCCACAGATACGCAGTATTTT
CDR3: CASSFDREFPTDTQYF

J: TRBJ1-3
D: -
V: TRBV6-5
size: -
DNA: TGTGCCAGCGGACACCAAGGAAACACCATATATTTT
CDR3: CASGHQGNTIYF

J: TRBJ2-7
D: TRBD1
V: TRBV6-6
size: -
DNA: TGTGCCAGCAAACCGGGACAGGGGACCTACGAGCAGTACTTC
CDR3: CASKPGQGTYEQYF

J: TRBJ1-2
D: -
V: TRBV7-2
size: few
DNA: TGTGCCAGCAGCCAGGGGTCCGACAGCTATGGCTACACCTTC
CDR3: CASSQGSDSYGYTF

J: TRBJ2-7
D: TRBD1
V: TRBV6-1
size: -
DNA: TGTGCCAGCAGTCACACCGGGACAGGAGTCTACGAGCAGTACTTC
CDR3: CASSHTGTGVYEQYF

J: TRBJ2-1
D: -
V: TRBV11-1
size: -
DNA: TGTGCCAGCAGTGACGACAGGGAGGGTTGGAATGAGCAGTTCTTC
CDR3: CASSDDREGWNEQFF

J: TRBJ2-7
D: TRBD1
V: TRBV7-9
size: -
DNA: TGTGCCAGCAGCTTAGCCGGGACAGGGGGCCACGAGCAGTACTTC
CDR3: CASSLAGTGGHEQYF

J: TRBJ1-6
D: -
V: TRBV10-3
size: -
DNA: TGTGCCATCAGTTCGGGACGTCCCCCCAGCTCCTATAATTCACCCCTCCACTTT
CDR3: CAISSGRPPSSYNSPLHF

J: TRBJ1-1
D: TRBD1
V: TRBV28
size: few
DNA: TGTGCCGGGCGGACAGGGAACACTGAAGCTTTCTTT
CDR3: CAGRTGNTEAFF

J: TRBJ1-4
D: -
V: TRBV7-2
size: -
DNA: TGTGCCAGCAGCTTAGTGGGGCCAGGGGTAAATGAAAAACTGTTTTTT
CDR3: CASSLVGPGVNEKLFF

J: TRBJ1-4
D: TRBD1
V: TRBV19
size: -
DNA: TGTGCCAGTAGTAGAGGACAGGGAGGTGAAAAACTGTTTTTT
CDR3: CASSRGQGGEKLFF

J: TRBJ2-7
D: -
V: TRBV29-1
size: -
DNA: TGCAGCGCAACCGGGACAAAATCCTACGAGCAGTACTTC
CDR3: CSATGTKSYEQYF

J: TRBJ2-3
D: TRBD1
V: TRBV9
size: -
DNA: TGTGCCAGCAGCGTAGAAACGGGGACAGTAACAGATACGCAGTATTTT
CDR3: CASSVETGTVTDTQYF

J: TRBJ2-6
D: -
V: TRBV7-9
size: -
DNA: TGTGCCAGCAGCCTGAGAGGCCCTGGCTCTGGGGCCAACGTCCTGACTTTC
CDR3: CASSLRGPGSGANVLTF

J: TRBJ2-7
D: -
V: TRBV7-9
size: -
DNA: TGTGCCAGCAGCCCCCGGGTGCTGGGGGGTAACCGTGAGCAGTACTTC
CDR3: CASSPRVLGGNREQYF

J: TRBJ2-1
D: TRBD1
V: TRBV7-8
size: -
DNA: TGTGCCAGCAGCTTAGACTCGGGACAGACCCTCTACAATGAGCAGTTCTTC
CDR3: CASSLDSGQTLYNEQFF

J: TRBJ1-1
D: -
V: TRBV2
size: -
DNA: TGTGCCAGCAGTGATATTAGGGGAAACACTGAAGCTTTCTTT
CDR3: CASSDIRGNTEAFF

J: TRBJ1-2
D: -
V: TRBV19
size: once
DNA: TGTGCCAGTAGTATAGAGGCTGTCAGTCCTAACTATGGCTACACCTTC
CDR3: CASSIEAVSPNYGYTF

J: TRBJ2-7
D: TRBD1
V: TRBV23-1
size: -
DNA: TGCGCCAGCAGTCAAACAGGACAGGGGAACGAGCAGTACTTC
CDR3: CASSQTGQGNEQYF

J: TRBJ2-5
D: -
V: TRBV7-8
size: few
DNA: TGTGCCAGCAGCTTAGCTTACGAGACCCAGTACTTC
CDR3: CASSLAYETQYF

J: TRBJ1-2
D: TRBD1
V: TRBV29-1
size: -
DNA: TGCAGCGTAGCGACAGGGGCCTATGGCTACACCTTC
CDR3: CSVATGAYGYTF

J: TRBJ2-5
D: -
V: TRBV10-1
size: -
DNA: TGCGCCAGCAGTCCGACAGCCCAAGAGACCCAGTACTTC
CDR3: CASSPTAQETQYF

J: TRBJ2-5
D: TRBD1
V: TRBV7-8
size: -
DNA: TGTGCCAGCAGCTTAAGGACAGGGGTGGAGACCCAGTACTTC
CDR3: CASSLRTGVETQYF

J: TRBJ1-1
D: TRBD1
V: TRBV4-1
size: -
DNA: TGCGCCAGCAGTCCAGGGGGCAGGGTTAGGAACACTGAAGCTTTCTTT
CDR3: CASSPGGRVRNTEAFF

J: TRBJ1-2
D: -
V: TRBV28
size: -
DNA: TGTGCCAGCAGTGACCCCTTAGGAGGGGGGTATGGCTACACCTTC
CDR3: CASSDPLGGGYGYTF

J: TRBJ2-3
D: TRBD2
V: TRBV5-1
size: -
DNA: TGCGCCAGCAGCTCTCCGGGACTAGGCACAGATACGCAGTATTTT
CDR3: CASSSPGLGTDTQYF

J: TRBJ2-1
D: -
V: TRBV28
size: -
DNA: TGTGCGGTTATGGGGGGGGCCTCCGATGAGCAGTTCTTC
CDR3: CAVMGGASDEQFF

J: TRBJ1-1
D: TRBD1
V: TRBV7-9
size: -
DNA: TGTGCCAGCAGCCTATTAAGACAGGGGGCCGGGAACACTGAAGCTTTCTTT
CDR3: CASSLLRQGAGNTEAFF

J: TRBJ1-1
D: TRBD1
V: TRBV29-1
size: once
DNA: TGCAGCGCCGATGACAGGGTAGGGACTGAAGCTTTCTTT
CDR3: CSADDRVGTEAFF

J: TRBJ1-4
D: TRBD1
V: TRBV5-1
size: -
DNA: TGCGCCAGCAGCCCCAGGGGGCGAAGTGAAAAACTGTTTTTT
CDR3: CASSPRGRSEKLFF

J: TRBJ2-1
D: -
V: TRBV19
size: -
DNA: TGTGCCAGTAGTATAGGACCGGGTGAGCAGTTCTTC
CDR3: CASSIGPGEQFF

J: TRBJ1-5
D: TRBD1
V: TRBV2
size: -
DNA: TGTGCCAGCAGTGACCTAGGACAGGGCAATCAGCCCCAGCATTTT
CDR3: CASSDLGQGNQPQHF

J: TRBJ1-2
D: -
V: TRBV19
size: -
DNA: TGTGCCAGTAGTATGGAACAGACGTACACCTTC
CDR3: CASSMEQTYTF

J: TRBJ1-1
D: -
V: TRBV5-6
size: -
DNA: TGTGCCAGCAGCTTGTCAGAGAACACTGAAGCTTTCTTT
CDR3: CASSLSENTEAFF

J: TRBJ1-6
D: -
V: TRBV6-5
size: -
DNA: TGTGCCAGCAGTAGGGGGACCAATTCACCCCTCCACTTT
CDR3: CASSRGTNSPLHF